This T cell receptor beta chain was sequenced in a study of OX40 agonist ivuxolimab in advanced cancers. The study's findings and limits: The study observed clonal expansion of CD4+ and CD8+ blood T cells by week 6 at 0.1 to 3.0 mg/kg.

In the case of this clone: Its antigen is as yet unknown.

V was trimmed by 0 bases and J by 3 bases, leaving 10 bases between them. This CDR3 has 14 residues. Germline V gene data show CDR1 as SGHNT and CDR2 as YYREEE (reference sequence). Using immunoSEQ multiplex PCR, the repertoire was profiled, and TCRdb retains in-frame clones only, with some absent. The sample shows around 30,000 clones, 86% of them seen only once. This chain joins TRBV5-4 and TRBJ2-7; D may be TRBD1 (6 bases). The specimen comprised CD4+ or CD8+ T cells sorted from blood, sampled in a trial of the OX40 agonist ivuxolimab. The clonotype originates from an adult with an advanced solid tumor such as melanoma, head and neck, liver or kidney cancer. The CDR3 spells CASSLGGQFYEQYF. The CDR3 region has the DNA TGTGCCAGCAGCTTGGGGGGACAATTCTACGAGCAGTACTTC.